A single sample is the source of the 2 T cell receptor beta chains below, sequenced in a study of OX40 agonist ivuxolimab in advanced cancers. Profiled with immunoSEQ multiplex PCR; TCRdb holds only in-frame clones, not every one. The sample lists 68,000 or so clones; approximately 80% were seen once. The sample in question was CD4+ or CD8+ T cells sorted from blood, obtained in a trial of the OX40 agonist ivuxolimab. These receptors were taken from an adult with an advanced solid tumor such as melanoma, head and neck, liver or kidney cancer.

This rearrangement joins TRBV5-1 to TRBJ2-5, with D perhaps TRBD1 (5 bases). The CDR3 has 14 amino acids. V lost 4 bases, J lost 4 bases, and 14 bases lay in between. In germline, CDR1 is SGHRS, CDR2 YFSETQ. The CDR3 DNA is TGCGCCAGCAGCCCTGGACACCCTAGAGAGACCCAGTACTTC. Encoded protein: CASSPGHPRETQYF.

V usage is TRBV19 and J usage is TRBJ1-1; D not certain. Germline assignment: CDR1 LNHDA and CDR2 SQIVND (reference sequence). The CDR3 is 13 residues long. Trimming stripped 3 bases from V and 1 base from J, with 6 bases between. The CDR3 DNA reads as TGTGCCAGTAGTATGTTGAAGAACACTGAAGCTTTCTTT. Translation gives CASSMLKNTEAFF.